Shown below are 3 T cell receptor beta chains from a single sample sequenced in a study of Graves' ophthalmopathy and Graves' hyperthyroidism. RNA served as the template for amplifying TCR beta CDR3 regions. An opening RT-PCR round employed HTBI primers and preceded a second-round multiplex PCR. A single record per CDR3 protein comes from TCRdb applying MiXCR to the multiplex PCR reads. The data contain around 1.1 million distinct CDR3 sequences, around a third of them singletons. The sequenced material came from peripheral blood or thyroid tissue (not recorded which). The receptor set was obtained from an adult man with Graves' hyperthyroidism.

The chain has TRBV20-1 and TRBJ2-7; no clear D. Matching the DNA end better, TRBJ2-5 makes the J call doubtful. Germline V gene lookup returns CDR1 DFQATT and CDR2 SNEGSKA (reference sequence). CDR3 length equals 13 residues. Written as DNA, the CDR3 is TGCAGTGCTAGAGTTCAGACCCGGGAGACCCAGTACTTC. Translated: CSARVQTRETQYF.

The genes are TRBV4-1 and TRBJ2-7; either TRBD1 or TRBD2 may fit D (7 bases each). The CDR3 covers 15 residues. Trimming removed 0 bases from V and 5 bases from J, with 14 bases in between. Germline V CDR1 and CDR2: MGHRA, YSYEKL. DNA for the CDR3: TGCGCCAGCAGCCAAGATCCTGCAGGGGGGGACGAGCAGTACTTC. Protein: CASSQDPAGGDEQYF.

This sequence joins TRBV6-5 and TRBJ1-3; the match to TRBD1 covers 7 bases. V was clipped by 8 bases and J by 4 bases; unmatched bases: 5. CDR1 is MNHEY and CDR2 is SVGAGI in the germline V gene. The CDR3 spans 13 residues. CDR3 loop: CASAGGKGNTIYF. CDR3 DNA sequence: TGTGCCAGCGCAGGGGGGAAAGGAAACACCATATATTTT.